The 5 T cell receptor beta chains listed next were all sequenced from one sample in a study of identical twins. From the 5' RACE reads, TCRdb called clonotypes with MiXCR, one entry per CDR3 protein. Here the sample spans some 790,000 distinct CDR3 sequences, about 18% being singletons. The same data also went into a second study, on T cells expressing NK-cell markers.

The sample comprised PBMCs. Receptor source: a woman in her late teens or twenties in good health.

CDR3 DNA sequence: TGTGCCAGCAGCCCTTGGGGACAGCCGAACACTGAAGCTTTCTTT. It encodes CASSPWGQPNTEAFF. The gene calls are TRBV14 and TRBJ1-1; 7 nucleotides line up with TRBD1. Germline CDR1 SGHDN, CDR2 FVKESK. Trimming took 4 bases from V and 1 from J; bases not matched to a gene: 6. The CDR3 is made up of 15 amino acids.

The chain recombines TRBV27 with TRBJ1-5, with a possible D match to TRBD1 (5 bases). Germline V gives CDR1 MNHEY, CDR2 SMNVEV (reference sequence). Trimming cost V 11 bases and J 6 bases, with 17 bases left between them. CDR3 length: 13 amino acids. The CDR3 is CAAAVGAFQPQHF. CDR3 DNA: TGTGCCGCTGCGGTTGGGGCCTTTCAGCCCCAGCATTTT.

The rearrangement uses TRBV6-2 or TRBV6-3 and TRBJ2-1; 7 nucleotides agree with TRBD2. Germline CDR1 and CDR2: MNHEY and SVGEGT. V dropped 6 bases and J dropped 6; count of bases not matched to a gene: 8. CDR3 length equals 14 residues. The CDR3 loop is CASRTRLAGNEQFF. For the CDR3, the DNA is TGTGCCAGCAGAACTAGACTAGCTGGCAATGAGCAGTTCTTC.

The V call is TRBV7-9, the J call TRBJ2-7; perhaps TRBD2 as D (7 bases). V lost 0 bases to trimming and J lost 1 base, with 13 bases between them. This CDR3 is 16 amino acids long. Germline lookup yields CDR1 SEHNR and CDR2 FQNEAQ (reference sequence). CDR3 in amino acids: CASSLARGAYSYEQYF. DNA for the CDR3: TGTGCCAGCAGCTTAGCCCGGGGGGCATATTCCTACGAGCAGTACTTC. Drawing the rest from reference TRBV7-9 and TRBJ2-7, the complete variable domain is DTGVSQNPRHKITKRGQNVTFRCDPISEHNRLYWYRQTLGQGPEFLTYFQNEAQLEKSRLLSDRFSAERPKGSFSTLEIQRTEQGDSAMYLCASSLARGAYSYEQYFGPGTRLTVT.

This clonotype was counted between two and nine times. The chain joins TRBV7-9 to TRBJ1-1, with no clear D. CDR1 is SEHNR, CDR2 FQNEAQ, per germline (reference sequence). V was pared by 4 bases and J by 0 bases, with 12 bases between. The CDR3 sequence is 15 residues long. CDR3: CASSSPRTMNTEAFF. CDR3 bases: TGTGCCAGCAGCTCCCCGCGGACCATGAACACTGAAGCTTTCTTT.